This TCR beta chain was identified during a study of PD-L1 blockade in urothelial cancer. Looking at the study overall: Males with bladder-origin urothelial cancer made up about 85% of the roughly 30 patients. Once treatment had started, blood was analyzed at 3 weeks (second dose) and again at 6 weeks. Of prior chemotherapy regimens, patients had received between 0 and 3.

Per germline, CDR1 SGHTS and CDR2 YDEGEE. This CDR3 contains 15 residues. V dropped 0 bases and J dropped 6 bases, with 12 bases sitting between them. Each patient gave between 1 and 8 samples, pretreatment and on-treatment. Produced via immunoSEQ multiplex PCR; TCRdb's table is partial and in-frame only. This repertoire shows about 84,000 clones, roughly 82% found once; its top ten account for more than 8%. The source was PBMCs, collected around atezolizumab (anti-PD-L1) treatment. This receptor was taken from a man aged 70-80 years with urothelial cancer. The chain joins TRBV5-8 to TRBJ2-2; TRBD2 might be the D (6 bases). The CDR3 DNA reads TGTGCCAGCAGCTTGGATCATACGGGGGCCGGGGAGCTGTTTTTT. Translated, it gives CASSLDHTGAGELFF.